Listed below are T cell receptor beta chains from one sample, sequenced in a study of shared clonotypes between healthy human individuals. Here immunoSEQ multiplex PCR was the method, and the copy in TCRdb shows in-frame clones only, minus some. The data contain 600,000 or so clones, roughly 98% of them seen just once; the ten biggest clones take up roughly 0.29%. Input material: naive CD8+ T cells sorted from blood. The receptors were sampled from a young man in good health. Each CDR3 is given with its conserved first and last residue. The order of the fields is V gene, CDR3 length, J gene, D gene, clone size, CDR3 DNA, CDR3 protein. A D gene is named only where the DNA matches it firmly. Where a row states a size, it is once, few, many or the class of an expanded clone; other rows omit it.

>TRBV5-4|16|TRBJ2-3|NA|NA
TGTGCCAGCAGCGGGGGCCCGGCATTTCGAGCAGATACGCAGTATTTT
CASSGGPAFRADTQYF
>TRBV7-9|15|TRBJ1-2|NA|NA
TGTGCCAGCAGCTTATCTGGGTGGACAGACTATGGCTACACCTTC
CASSLSGWTDYGYTF
>TRBV2|15|TRBJ2-7|NA|NA
TGTGCCAGCAGTGCTGGCCCACAAGAATCCTACGAGCAGTACTTC
CASSAGPQESYEQYF
>TRBV4-3|15|TRBJ1-5|TRBD1|NA
TGCGCCAGCAGCCAAACAGGGGTCGGGAATCAGCCCCAGCATTTT
CASSQTGVGNQPQHF
>TRBV7-9|15|TRBJ2-7|NA|NA
TGTGCCAGCAGCCACCCGGACAGCAAGGCCTACGAGCAGTACTTC
CASSHPDSKAYEQYF
>TRBV7-6|17|TRBJ2-1|NA|NA
TGTGCCAGCAGCTTAGCATTCAGGGGAAGCTCCTACAATGAGCAGTTCTTC
CASSLAFRGSSYNEQFF
>TRBV7-6|14|TRBJ2-7|NA|NA
TGTGCCAGCAGCTCCTTACCGGGATCCTACGAGCAGTACTTC
CASSSLPGSYEQYF
>TRBV27|14|TRBJ2-5|NA|NA
TGTGCCAGCAGTTTATTAGGGGCCGAAGAGACCCAGTACTTC
CASSLLGAEETQYF
>TRBV29-1|13|TRBJ2-2|NA|NA
TGCAGCGTTGAATTGGTAAACACCGGGGAGCTGTTTTTT
CSVELVNTGELFF
>TRBV5-1|17|TRBJ2-7|TRBD2|few
TGCGCCAGCAGCTTGCTAGCGGGAGGCCCATACTCCTACGAGCAGTACTTC
CASSLLAGGPYSYEQYF
>TRBV4-2|13|TRBJ2-1|NA|NA
TGTGCCAGCAGCCAGAGCAACGGGGACGAGCAGTTCTTC
CASSQSNGDEQFF
>TRBV7-9|16|TRBJ2-1|TRBD2|NA
TGTGCCAGCAGCGCCACTAGCGGAAGCTCCTACAATGAGCAGTTCTTC
CASSATSGSSYNEQFF
>TRBV11-2|15|TRBJ2-1|TRBD2|NA
TGTGCCAGCAGCCCGCCTAGCGGGAGTTACAATGAGCAGTTCTTC
CASSPPSGSYNEQFF
>TRBV2|15|TRBJ2-1|TRBD2|NA
TGTGCCAGCAGGGTCGCTAGCGGGGATTACAATGAGCAGTTCTTC
CASRVASGDYNEQFF
>TRBV27|15|TRBJ2-7|TRBD2|NA
TGTGCCAGCAGGGGGGTAGCGGGAGCATCCTACGAGCAGTACTTC
CASRGVAGASYEQYF
>TRBV13|15|TRBJ2-5|NA|NA
TGTGCCAGCAGCACCCGCGGTAGCGGAGAAGAGACCCAGTACTTC
CASSTRGSGEETQYF
>TRBV27|13|TRBJ2-7|NA|NA
TGTGCCAGCAGTTCGACTAGCTCCTACGAGCAGTACTTC
CASSSTSSYEQYF
>TRBV5-5|14|TRBJ2-7|TRBD1|NA
TGTGCCAGCAGCGACAGGGGGCTAACCTACGAGCAGTACTTC
CASSDRGLTYEQYF
>TRBV2|12|TRBJ2-7|NA|once
TGTGCCAGCGGAGAAGGATCCTACGAGCAGTACTTC
CASGEGSYEQYF
>TRBV27|15|TRBJ2-3|TRBD2|NA
TGTGCCAGCACCGTGTTAGCGGGAAACACAGATACGCAGTATTTT
CASTVLAGNTDTQYF
>TRBV10-1|15|TRBJ2-3|NA|NA
TGCGCCAGCAGTGCGGGAGTAATCAGCGCAGATACGCAGTATTTT
CASSAGVISADTQYF
>TRBV21-1|16|TRBJ2-3|NA|once
TGTGCCAGCAGCAGTGAAGGACAGGCAAAGTTGGATACGCAGTATTTT
CASSSEGQAKLDTQYF
>TRBV4-1|17|TRBJ2-1|NA|NA
TGCGCCAGCAGCCAAGAAGTGGGGTCGGGGACCTACAATGAGCAGTTCTTC
CASSQEVGSGTYNEQFF
>TRBV27|14|TRBJ2-1|NA|NA
TGTGCCAGCAGTTTCTCGCCGGGGGCTGATGAGCAGTTCTTC
CASSFSPGADEQFF
>TRBV9|12|TRBJ2-3|NA|once
TGTGCCAGCAGCCCAGTGGAGGATACGCAGTATTTT
CASSPVEDTQYF
>TRBV6-1|13|TRBJ2-7|TRBD1|NA
TGTGCCGGCCGGGACAGTTTGTCCTACGAGCAGTACTTC
CAGRDSLSYEQYF
>TRBV2|17|TRBJ2-5|NA|once
TGTGCCAGCAGTGAAGCTATCGGGGACCCCCTTGGGCAGACCCAGTACTTC
CASSEAIGDPLGQTQYF
>TRBV27|15|TRBJ2-1|TRBD2|NA
TGTGCCAGCAGGGTAGGACTAGCGAGAGACAATGAGCAGTTCTTC
CASRVGLARDNEQFF
>TRBV6-5|14|TRBJ2-1|TRBD2|NA
TGTGCCAGCAGTAGGACTAGCGTCTTCAATGAGCAGTTCTTC
CASSRTSVFNEQFF
>TRBV5-1|15|TRBJ1-4|NA|NA
TGCGCCAGCAGCGCTGACGGTGCAACTAATGAAAAACTGTTTTTT
CASSADGATNEKLFF
>TRBV10-3|14|TRBJ1-5|NA|NA
TGTGCCATCAGTGAGTCCGGGGCCATTCAGCCCCAGCATTTT
CAISESGAIQPQHF
>TRBV27|14|TRBJ1-1|NA|NA
TGTGCCAGCAGTCGCTCCGGGACCGACACTGAAGCTTTCTTT
CASSRSGTDTEAFF
>TRBV6-5|14|TRBJ2-7|TRBD1|once
TGTGCCAGCAATATGGGACAGTTCTCCTACGAGCAGTACTTC
CASNMGQFSYEQYF
>TRBV19|14|TRBJ2-5|TRBD2|NA
TGTGCCTCCTGCTCAGCGGGAGGGCGGGAGACCCAGTACTTC
CASCSAGGRETQYF
>TRBV7-9|16|TRBJ2-5|NA|NA
TGTGCCAGCACAACCCCCAGCCAACCCACCGTAGAGACCCAGTACTTC
CASTTPSQPTVETQYF
>TRBV9|17|TRBJ2-6|NA|NA
TGTGCCAGCAGCCCTACTCTTCATGGATCTGGGGCCAACGTCCTGACTTTC
CASSPTLHGSGANVLTF
>TRBV9|14|TRBJ1-5|NA|once
TGTGCCAGCAGCGGGGGTGGTAGCAATCAGCCCCAGCATTTT
CASSGGGSNQPQHF
>TRBV19|14|TRBJ2-4|NA|NA
TGTGCCAGTAGTATGAAGGGCATAGTGAACATTCAGTACTTC
CASSMKGIVNIQYF
>TRBV5-5|15|TRBJ2-1|TRBD1|NA
TGTGCCAGCAGCTTCCCGAACAGGGGGCAGGATGAGCAGTTCTTC
CASSFPNRGQDEQFF
>TRBV5-1|14|TRBJ2-7|NA|NA
TGCGCCAGCAGCTTGGATTCCCGGCGGAACGAGCAGTACTTC
CASSLDSRRNEQYF